The clone carrying this T cell receptor beta chain was counted at least ten times. The antigen remains undetermined. The data belong to a study of CD8+CD57+ T cells in acquired aplastic anemia. In the study overall: The DNA of sorted CD4+ and CD8+ cells averaged approximately 2.9 ug. CD4+ cell libraries from healthy donors averaged about 10.8 million reads.

The CDR3 loop spans 12 amino acids. Trimming removed 5 bases from V and 1 base from J, with 5 bases in between. Study-wide results and caveats: Twenty-nine CD8+ CDR3 sequences were shared between patients and controls.

Profiles of TCR beta VDJ and CDR3 were generated from a genomic DNA template. From the reads, TCRdb called clonotypes with MiXCR, one entry per CDR3 protein. The sample contains just over 400,000 distinct CDR3 sequences, 65% to 75% of which appear only once. The receptor comes from a human donor in good health, serving as a control. The genes are TRBV12-3 or TRBV12-4 and TRBJ1-1; D may be TRBD1 (5 bases). Sample: sorted CD4+, CD8+, or CD8+CD57+ T cells (not recorded which) from PBMCs. CDR3 in DNA: TGTGCCAGCAGTGGGGGGAACACTGAAGCTTTCTTT. Translated, it gives CASSGGNTEAFF.